These 28 T cell receptor beta chains came from one sample sequenced in a study of blood T cells in healthy people across ages. Using a J-beta primer mix together with a sample-barcoded 5' primer, a second PCR was run for about 6 to 12 cycles. TCRdb independently ran MiXCR on the 5' RACE reads; one entry per CDR3 protein. In the table there are about 540,000 distinct CDR3 sequences, less than 25% of which are singletons. The sample was also reused in another study, on T cells of mothers and their children.

Sequenced: blood. These receptors originate from a boy aged 10-17 years in good health.

This clonotype was detected only a few times. The CDR3 loop is CSVEVNGYTF. The CDR3, as DNA: TGCAGCGTTGAGGTGAATGGCTACACCTTC. The V and J genes are TRBV29-1 and TRBJ1-2; D is unresolved. With 3 bases removed from V and 6 bases from J, the gap between germline ends came to 5 bases. CDR1 is SQVTM, CDR2 ANQGSEA, per germline. The length of the CDR3 is 10 residues.

V and J are TRBV29-1 and TRBJ1-6; D uncertain. The ends were cut back, 4 bases at V and 10 bases at J, with 14 bases in the middle. This CDR3 comprises 13 residues. Germline CDR1 reads SQVTM; CDR2 reads ANQGSEA. CDR3 protein: CSVGDGLGSPLHF. In DNA form, the CDR3 reads TGCAGCGTTGGAGACGGCTTAGGATCACCCCTCCACTTT.

V and J are TRBV28 and TRBJ2-1, with 7 bases identical to TRBD2. In germline, CDR1 is MDHEN, CDR2 SYDVKM. J lost 0 bases, V lost 11 bases, and 7 bases had no gene match. This CDR3 contains 14 residues. For the CDR3, the DNA is TGTGCCTCAGGGCGGGAGCTCTCCTACAATGAGCAGTTCTTC. Residues: CASGRELSYNEQFF. Complete variable domain (other parts from reference TRBV28 and TRBJ2-1): DVKVTQSSRYLVKRTGEKVFLECVQDMDHENMFWYRQDPGLGLRLIYFSYDVKMKEKGDIPEGYSVSREKKERFSLILESASTNQTSMYLCASGRELSYNEQFFGPGTRLTVL.

Only a few counts were recorded for this clonotype. The rearrangement links TRBV29-1 to TRBJ1-4; D not certain. The CDR3 is 15 amino acids. CDR1 SQVTM and CDR2 ANQGSEA come from the germline V gene. Trimming shortened V by 6 bases and J by 0 bases, and 14 bases separated the two germline ends. The CDR3 protein is CSVREQEATNEKLFF. The CDR3 DNA reads TGCAGCGTGCGCGAGCAAGAAGCAACTAATGAAAAACTGTTTTTT.

The CDR3 sequence is CASSPTGVTYNEQFF. The CDR3 DNA reads as TGCGCCAGCAGCCCGACAGGGGTCACCTACAATGAGCAGTTCTTC. This chain joins TRBV5-1 and TRBJ2-5, with 8 bases identical to TRBD1. The J call may be wrong; the DNA end is better matched by TRBJ2-1. CDR1 and CDR2 (germline): SGHRS, YFSETQ. CDR3 length equals 15 residues.

A word on this clonotype: One end of the junction is discordant with germline, which a read error may explain. V and J are TRBV7-9 and TRBJ2-1; 9 positions match TRBD1. The CDR3 has 20 amino acids. Germline V gene data show CDR1 as SEHNR and CDR2 as FQNEAQ (reference sequence). The DNA for the CDR3 is TGCGCCAGCAGCTCAAGTCCCGGGACAGGGATGGGGACCCCATACAATGAGCAGTTCTTC. Its protein is CASSSSPGTGMGTPYNEQFF.

This clonotype has only a few counts. This CDR3 is CASSSGTSRTGELFF. CDR3 DNA sequence: TGTGCCAGCAGTTCAGGGACTAGCAGAACCGGGGAGCTGTTTTTT. V is TRBV28 and J is TRBJ2-2; TRBD2 agrees at 9 bases. The CDR3 consists of 15 residues. V was clipped by 4 bases and J by 5 bases; unmatched bases: 5. Germline lookup yields CDR1 MDHEN and CDR2 SYDVKM.

The V call is TRBV5-5, the J call TRBJ2-3; 8 nucleotides match TRBD1. This CDR3 is built from 16 residues. Germline trimming cut 4 bases from V and 2 bases from J; bases unmatched to any gene: 9. CDR1 and CDR2 from the germline V gene are SGHKS and YYEKEE (reference sequence). CDR3 amino acids: CASSLGQGTATDTQYF. Written as DNA, the CDR3 is TGTGCCAGCAGCCTTGGACAGGGAACCGCCACAGATACGCAGTATTTT.

The gene calls are TRBV5-6 and TRBJ2-3; weak D call: TRBD1 (5 bases). Trimming removed 1 base at V and 0 bases at J, with 12 bases between. Germline values: CDR1 SGHDT, CDR2 YYEEEE. CDR3 size: 16 residues. The chain's CDR3 is CASSLRGAGSTDTQYF. CDR3 DNA sequence: TGTGCCAGCAGCTTGAGGGGCGCAGGTAGCACAGATACGCAGTATTTT.

The rearrangement uses TRBV7-9 and TRBJ2-7, with a weak D call TRBD2 (8 bases). The CDR3 is 16 amino acids. V shed 3 bases and J shed 0 bases, with 15 bases lying between them. Germline lookup yields CDR1 SEHNR and CDR2 FQNEAQ (reference sequence). The CDR3: CASSFLTGTSSYEQYF. In nucleotides, the CDR3 is TGTGCCAGCAGCTTCCTGACAGGGACTAGCTCCTACGAGCAGTACTTC.

The chain carries TRBV5-1 and TRBJ1-4; D not certain. This CDR3 spans 15 amino acids. V dropped 4 bases and J dropped 6 bases, with 16 bases sitting between them. In germline, CDR1 is SGHRS, CDR2 YFSETQ. CDR3 nucleotides: TGCGCCAGCAGCCCAGAGGACCGATCTCATGAAAAACTGTTTTTT. It yields the protein CASSPEDRSHEKLFF.

This clonotype was seen a handful of times. The gene calls are TRBV20-1 and TRBJ1-3; no reliable D call. The CDR3 runs to 12 residues. Germline CDR1 reads DFQATT; CDR2 reads SNEGSKA (reference sequence). V was pared by 0 bases and J by 4 bases, with 4 bases between. CDR3: CSARETGNTIYF. CDR3 DNA sequence: TGCAGTGCTAGAGAGACAGGAAACACCATATATTTT.

The rearrangement uses TRBV7-2 and TRBJ1-1; D remains unclear. The CDR3 consists of 16 residues. Per germline, CDR1 SGHTA and CDR2 FQGNSA. V lost 5 bases and J 0 bases, leaving 16 bases between the germline ends. DNA of the CDR3: TGTGCCAGCAGCCCTGACCTTGGCATGATGAACACTGAAGCTTTCTTT. Translation: CASSPDLGMMNTEAFF. Looking up the rest from reference TRBV7-2 and TRBJ1-1 gives the full variable domain: GAGVSQSPSNKVTEKGKDVELRCDPISGHTALYWYRQSLGQGLEFLIYFQGNSAPDKSGLPSDRFSAERTGGSVSTLTIQRTQQEDSAVYLCASSPDLGMMNTEAFFGQGTRLTVV.

V is TRBV5-1 and J is TRBJ2-7; possibly TRBD1 for D (6 bases). This CDR3 comprises 11 residues. With 8 bases removed from V and 4 bases from J, the gap between germline ends came to 10 bases. Germline loops: CDR1 SGHRS, CDR2 YFSETQ. The CDR3 region has the DNA TGCGCCAGTCGGGACACGTACGAGCAGTACTTC. Its protein product is CASRDTYEQYF. Combining the CDR3 with reference TRBV5-1 and TRBJ2-7 gives the whole variable domain KAGVTQTPRYLIKTRGQQVTLSCSPISGHRSVSWYQQTPGQGLQFLFEYFSETQRNKGNFPGRFSGRQFSNSRSEMNVSTLELGDSALYLCASRDTYEQYFGPGTRLTVT.

This clonotype was counted only a few times. The rearrangement joins TRBV27 to TRBJ2-5, with 7 nucleotides matching TRBD1. The J call may be mistaken, given a closer DNA end match to TRBJ2-7. Germline loops: CDR1 MNHEY, CDR2 SMNVEV (reference sequence). The CDR3 is made up of 15 amino acids. The CDR3 here is CASSYRQGSSYEQYF. CDR3 DNA sequence: TGTGCCAGCAGTTACCGACAGGGAAGCTCCTACGAGCAGTACTTC.

V gene TRBV5-5 combines with J gene TRBJ1-2; possible D gene TRBD1, 6 bases. The ends were cut back, 4 bases at V and 4 bases at J, with 11 bases in the middle. This CDR3 region has 13 residues. CDR1 is SGHKS, CDR2 YYEKEE, per germline (reference sequence). The CDR3 loop reads CASSADSTYGYTF. Written as DNA, the CDR3 is TGTGCCAGCAGCGCGGACAGTACCTATGGCTACACCTTC.

V is TRBV7-6 and J is TRBJ2-5; 9 bases map to TRBD2. The V gene end was trimmed by 2 bases and the J gene end by 5 bases; junction bases not matched to a gene: 6. Germline CDR1 reads SGHVS; CDR2 reads FNYEAQ. The CDR3 spans 15 residues. CDR3 nucleotide sequence: TGTGCCAGCAGCTTATGGGGGACTAGCTGGGAGACCCAGTACTTC. This gives the protein CASSLWGTSWETQYF. The full variable domain, completed using reference TRBV7-6 and TRBJ2-5, is GAGVSQSPRYKVTKRGQDVALRCDPISGHVSLYWYRQALGQGPEFLTYFNYEAQQDKSGLPNDRFSAERPEGSISTLTIQRTEQRDSAMYRCASSLWGTSWETQYFGPGTRLLVL.

This clonotype came up a few times. One junction end does not reproduce the germline sequence, and a read error may be involved. The chain recombines TRBV28 with TRBJ2-5; D possibly uses TRBD1 or TRBD2 (5 bases each). The last part of the DNA fits TRBJ2-7 better; the J call may be wrong. The V gene's germline CDR1 is MDHEN and CDR2 SYDVKM. The CDR3 contains 14 residues. The CDR3 is CASSIRDPSYEQYF. CDR3 sequence (DNA): TGCGCCAGCAGTATCCGGGACCCCTCCTACGAGCAGTACTTC.

The chain combines TRBV7-6 with TRBJ2-3, with D uncertain. CDR1 SGHVS and CDR2 FNYEAQ come from the germline V gene. V lost 5 bases to trimming and J lost 6 bases, with 15 bases between them. This CDR3 spans 14 amino acids. Here the CDR3 reads CASSPGPYQDTQYF. In DNA, the CDR3 is TGTGCCAGCAGCCCCGGGCCTTATCAGGATACGCAGTATTTT. The whole variable domain, remainder taken from reference TRBV7-6 and TRBJ2-3, is GAGVSQSPRYKVTKRGQDVALRCDPISGHVSLYWYRQALGQGPEFLTYFNYEAQQDKSGLPNDRFSAERPEGSISTLTIQRTEQRDSAMYRCASSPGPYQDTQYFGPGTRLTVL.

The table lists this clonotype with a few counts. The chain has TRBV7-6 and TRBJ2-1, with 8 positions matching TRBD1. CDR1 and CDR2 from the germline V gene are SGHVS and FNYEAQ. The CDR3 spans 16 residues. V lost 2 bases, J lost 5 bases, and 8 bases stayed unmatched. CDR3 amino acids: CASSLKTGDPDNEQFF. The CDR3 nucleotides read TGTGCCAGCAGCTTAAAGACAGGGGACCCAGACAATGAGCAGTTCTTC.

This clonotype has more than one count but fewer than ten. The chain is built from TRBV7-8 and TRBJ2-3, with a weak D call TRBD1 (5 bases). Germline lookup yields CDR1 SGHVS and CDR2 FQNEAQ. Trimming removed 1 base at V and 2 bases at J, with 13 bases between. The CDR3 has 16 amino acids. CDR3: CASSLEQAFSTDTQYF. In DNA, the CDR3 is TGTGCCAGCAGCTTAGAACAGGCTTTTTCCACAGATACGCAGTATTTT.

V is TRBV29-1 and J is TRBJ2-1, with 9 bases that match TRBD1. CDR1 and CDR2 from the germline V gene are SQVTM and ANQGSEA. V was clipped by 6 bases and J by 6 bases; unmatched bases: 3. This CDR3 has 12 amino acids. CDR3 sequence reads: CSVDRGANEQFF. CDR3 in DNA: TGCAGCGTCGACAGGGGGGCCAATGAGCAGTTCTTC.

The rearrangement joins TRBV27 to TRBJ1-5, with D tentatively TRBD1 (5 bases). Germline CDR1 reads MNHEY; CDR2 reads SMNVEV (reference sequence). Trimming removed 8 bases from V and 4 bases from J, with 15 bases in between. The CDR3 is 14 amino acids. The CDR3 nucleotides read TGTGCCAGCGGGGAACCAGGGTTGAATCAGCCCCAGCATTTT. This translates into CASGEPGLNQPQHF.

This clonotype has only a few counts. The rearrangement links TRBV6-1 to TRBJ2-5; TRBD2 matches at 7 bases. Germline assignment: CDR1 MNHNS and CDR2 SASEGT. Germline trimming cut 2 bases from V and 11 bases from J; bases unmatched to any gene: 5. This CDR3 has 12 residues. CDR3 loop: CASSEMGREQYF. CDR3 nucleotides: TGTGCCAGCAGTGAAATGGGGAGGGAGCAGTACTTC.

The chain combines TRBV5-1 with TRBJ1-1; TRBD1 is a possible D gene (6 bases). The CDR3 runs to 16 residues. Trimming shortened V by 0 bases and J by 4 bases, and 16 bases separated the two germline ends. Germline-derived CDR1 and CDR2 are SGHRS and YFSETQ. CDR3 coding DNA: TGCGCCAGCAGCTTGGATCCAGGGGTCGGGTCCACTGAAGCTTTCTTT. It translates to CASSLDPGVGSTEAFF.

The chain couples TRBV4-1 to TRBJ2-1; 8 bases map to TRBD1. Germline loops: CDR1 MGHRA, CDR2 YSYEKL. The CDR3 is made up of 13 amino acids. With V trimmed by 3 bases and J by 10 bases, 5 bases remained unmatched. CDR3 in amino acids: CASSQDRVGEQFF. Here the CDR3 DNA reads TGCGCCAGCAGCCAGGACAGGGTAGGGGAGCAGTTCTTC.

The rearrangement joins TRBV6-2 or TRBV6-3 to TRBJ2-1, with 10 bases identical to TRBD2. The DNA matches TRBJ2-5 better at its end, which makes the J call doubtful. This CDR3 region has 14 residues. Germline lookup yields CDR1 MNHEY and CDR2 SVGEGT. Here the CDR3 DNA reads TGTGCCACCGGGACTAGCGAACCTCGGGAGGCCCAGTACTTC. Translating gives CATGTSEPREAQYF.

This clonotype came up many times. The chain is built from TRBV6-2 or TRBV6-3 and TRBJ2-3; TRBD2 agrees at 10 bases. This CDR3 spans 14 amino acids. Trimming at V came to 7 bases and at J to 2 bases, leaving 3 bases not matched to a gene. The germline V gene encodes CDR1 MNHEY and CDR2 SVGEGT. The DNA for the CDR3 is TGTGCCAGCACCGGACTAGCGGACACAGATACGCAGTATTTT. Its translation is CASTGLADTDTQYF.